This T cell receptor beta chain was recovered during a study of blood T cell repertoires in COVID-19. The overall study: The analysed material was cDNA or gDNA that came from T cells, B-cell-depleted T cells, or PBMCs.

Assay: immunoSEQ multiplex PCR; the TCRdb copy retains only in-frame clones and omits some. This sample yields roughly 170,000 clones, of which approximately 87% are seen a single time; 0.85% to 0.95% belongs to the top ten. Germline V gene data show CDR1 as SGHRS and CDR2 as YFSETQ. V gave up 0 bases and J gave up 5 bases, with 14 bases separating them. The CDR3 is 15 residues long. The rearrangement joins TRBV5-1 to TRBJ2-5, with D possibly TRBD1 on 7 matching bases. Sequenced input: peripheral blood. The clonotype originates from a woman aged 18-29 years who had recovered from COVID-19. CDR3 sequence (DNA): TGCGCCAGCAGCTTGGCCGGAGGGGGCTGGGAGACCCAGTACTTC. It translates to CASSLAGGGWETQYF.